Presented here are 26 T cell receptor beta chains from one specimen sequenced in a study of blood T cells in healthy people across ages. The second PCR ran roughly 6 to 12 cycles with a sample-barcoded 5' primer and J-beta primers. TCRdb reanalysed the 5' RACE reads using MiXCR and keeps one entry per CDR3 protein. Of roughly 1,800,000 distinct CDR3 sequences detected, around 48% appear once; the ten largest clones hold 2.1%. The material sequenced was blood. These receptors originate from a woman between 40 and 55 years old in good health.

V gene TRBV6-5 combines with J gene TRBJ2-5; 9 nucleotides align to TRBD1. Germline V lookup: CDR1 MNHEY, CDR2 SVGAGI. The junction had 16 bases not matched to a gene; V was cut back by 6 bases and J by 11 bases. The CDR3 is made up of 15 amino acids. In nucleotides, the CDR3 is TGTGCCAGCAGATCGGACAGGGGAACCTACAATGAGCAGTACTTC. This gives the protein CASRSDRGTYNEQYF.

The CDR3 DNA follows: TGCAGTGCTAGGGACTCACAGAAGCCCAATTCACCCCTCCACTTT. Amino acids: CSARDSQKPNSPLHF. The chain employs TRBV20-1 and TRBJ1-6; D call uncertain. CDR3 length: 15 residues. Trimming left V 3 bases short and J 7 bases short, with 16 bases between. Germline V gives CDR1 DFQATT, CDR2 SNEGSKA (reference sequence).

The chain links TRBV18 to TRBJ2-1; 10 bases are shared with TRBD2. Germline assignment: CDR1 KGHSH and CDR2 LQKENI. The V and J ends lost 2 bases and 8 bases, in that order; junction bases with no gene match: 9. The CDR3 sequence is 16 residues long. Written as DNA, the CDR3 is TGTGCCAGCTCACCAAGACAGCGGGGGGGCTTGGATGAGCAGTTCTTC. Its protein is CASSPRQRGGLDEQFF.

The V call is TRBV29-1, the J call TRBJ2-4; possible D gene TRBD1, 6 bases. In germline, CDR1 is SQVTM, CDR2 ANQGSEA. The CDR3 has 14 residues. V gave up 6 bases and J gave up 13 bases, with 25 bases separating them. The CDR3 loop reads CSVRGGAGANVQYF. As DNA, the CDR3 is TGCAGCGTGCGAGGTGGGGCAGGGGCAAATGTGCAGTACTTC.

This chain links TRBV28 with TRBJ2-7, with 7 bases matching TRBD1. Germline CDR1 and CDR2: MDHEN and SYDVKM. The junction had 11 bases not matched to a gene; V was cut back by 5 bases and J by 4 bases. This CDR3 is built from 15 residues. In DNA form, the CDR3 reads TGTGCCAGCAGTGATCCCGGGACAGCGAAATACGAGCAGTACTTC. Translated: CASSDPGTAKYEQYF. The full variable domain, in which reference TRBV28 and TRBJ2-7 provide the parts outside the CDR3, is DVKVTQSSRYLVKRTGEKVFLECVQDMDHENMFWYRQDPGLGLRLIYFSYDVKMKEKGDIPEGYSVSREKKERFSLILESASTNQTSMYLCASSDPGTAKYEQYFGPGTRLTVT.

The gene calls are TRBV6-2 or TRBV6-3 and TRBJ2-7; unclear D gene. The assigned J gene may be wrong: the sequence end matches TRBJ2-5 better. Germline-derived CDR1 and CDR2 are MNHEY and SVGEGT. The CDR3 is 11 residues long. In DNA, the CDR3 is TGTGCCAGCAGGGGGTATGCGACCCAGTACTTC. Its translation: CASRGYATQYF.

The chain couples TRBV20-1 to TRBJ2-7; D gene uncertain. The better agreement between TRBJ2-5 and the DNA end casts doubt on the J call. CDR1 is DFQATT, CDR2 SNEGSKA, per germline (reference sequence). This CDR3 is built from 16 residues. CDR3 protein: CSASLPPGPKRLTQYF. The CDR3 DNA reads TGCAGTGCTAGCCTCCCGCCCGGGCCTAAGCGTTTGACCCAGTACTTC.

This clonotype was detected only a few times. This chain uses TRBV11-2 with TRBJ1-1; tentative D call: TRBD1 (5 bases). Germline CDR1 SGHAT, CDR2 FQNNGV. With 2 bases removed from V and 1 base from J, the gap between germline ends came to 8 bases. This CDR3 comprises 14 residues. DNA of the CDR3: TGTGCCAGCAGCTTATGGGGGGGGAACACTGAAGCTTTCTTT. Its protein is CASSLWGGNTEAFF.

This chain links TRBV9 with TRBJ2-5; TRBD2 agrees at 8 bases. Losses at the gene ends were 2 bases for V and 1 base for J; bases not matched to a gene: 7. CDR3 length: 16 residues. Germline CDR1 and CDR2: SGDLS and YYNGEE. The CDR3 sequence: CASSVAGGALQETQYF. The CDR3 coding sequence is TGTGCCAGCAGCGTGGCCGGGGGGGCCCTCCAAGAGACCCAGTACTTC.

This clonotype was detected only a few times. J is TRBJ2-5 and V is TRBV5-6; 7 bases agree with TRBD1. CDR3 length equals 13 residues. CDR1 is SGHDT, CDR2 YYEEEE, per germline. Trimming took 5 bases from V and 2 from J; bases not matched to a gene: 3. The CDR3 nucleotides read TGTGCCAGCAGGACCAGGGGGCAAGAGACCCAGTACTTC. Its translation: CASRTRGQETQYF.

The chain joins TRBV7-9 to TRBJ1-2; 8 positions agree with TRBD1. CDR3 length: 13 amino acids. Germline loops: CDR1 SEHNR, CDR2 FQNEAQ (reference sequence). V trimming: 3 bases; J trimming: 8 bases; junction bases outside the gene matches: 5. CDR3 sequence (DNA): TGTGCCAGCAGCTTTCGGACAGGGATGGGCTACACCTTC. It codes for CASSFRTGMGYTF.

CDR3: CASRQGSSTDTQYF. For the CDR3, the DNA is TGTGCCAGCCGACAGGGGTCCAGCACAGATACGCAGTATTTT. This chain connects TRBV9 to TRBJ2-3; 8 nucleotides align to TRBD1. J gave up 0 bases and V 7 bases, and 4 bases lay outside the gene matches. The CDR3 spans 14 residues. Germline CDR1 reads SGDLS; CDR2 reads YYNGEE.

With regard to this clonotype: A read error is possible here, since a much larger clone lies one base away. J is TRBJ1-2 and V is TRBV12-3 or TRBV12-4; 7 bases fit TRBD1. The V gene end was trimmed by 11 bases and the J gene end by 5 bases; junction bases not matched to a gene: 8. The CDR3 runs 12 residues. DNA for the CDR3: TGTGCCGGCTCAGACAGGGTGTATGGCTACACCTTC. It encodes CAGSDRVYGYTF.

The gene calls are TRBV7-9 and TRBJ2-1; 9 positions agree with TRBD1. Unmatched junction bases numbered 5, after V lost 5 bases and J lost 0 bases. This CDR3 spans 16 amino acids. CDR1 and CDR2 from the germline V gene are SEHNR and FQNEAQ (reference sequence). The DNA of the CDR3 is TGTGCCAGCAGCGACCTGACAGGGGGCTCCTACAATGAGCAGTTCTTC. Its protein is CASSDLTGGSYNEQFF.

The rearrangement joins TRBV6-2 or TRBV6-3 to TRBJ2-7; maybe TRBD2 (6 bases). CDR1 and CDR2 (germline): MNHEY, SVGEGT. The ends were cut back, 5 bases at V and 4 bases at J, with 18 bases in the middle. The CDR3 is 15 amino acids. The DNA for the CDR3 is TGTGCCAGCAGTCACGGGGGACGTCGGCCGTACGAGCAGTACTTC. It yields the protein CASSHGGRRPYEQYF.

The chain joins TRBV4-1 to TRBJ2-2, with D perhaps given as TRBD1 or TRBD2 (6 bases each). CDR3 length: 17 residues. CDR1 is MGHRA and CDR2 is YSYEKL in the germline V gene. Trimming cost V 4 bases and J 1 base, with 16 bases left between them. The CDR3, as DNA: TGCGCCAGCAGCCGTCAAGCCCGGGGGCTGAACACCGGGGAGCTGTTTTTT. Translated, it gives CASSRQARGLNTGELFF.

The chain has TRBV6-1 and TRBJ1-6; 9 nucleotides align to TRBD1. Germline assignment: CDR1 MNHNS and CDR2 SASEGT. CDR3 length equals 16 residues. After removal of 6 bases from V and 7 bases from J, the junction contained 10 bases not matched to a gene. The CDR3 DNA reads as TGTGCCAGCAGCCCTGACAGGGGGACGATGAATTCACCCCTCCACTTT. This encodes CASSPDRGTMNSPLHF.

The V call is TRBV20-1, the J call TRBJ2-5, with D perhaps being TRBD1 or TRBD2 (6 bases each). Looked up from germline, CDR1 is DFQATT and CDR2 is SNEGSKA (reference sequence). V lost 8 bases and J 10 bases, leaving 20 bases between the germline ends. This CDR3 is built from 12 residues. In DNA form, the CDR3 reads TGCAGTTCGACCTCGGGGGCGAGAGGCCAGTACTTC. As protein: CSSTSGARGQYF.

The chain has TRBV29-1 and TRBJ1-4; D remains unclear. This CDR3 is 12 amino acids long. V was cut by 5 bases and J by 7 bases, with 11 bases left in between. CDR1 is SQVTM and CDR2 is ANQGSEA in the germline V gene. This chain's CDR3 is CSVRQHREKLFF. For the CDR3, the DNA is TGCAGCGTTAGGCAGCATCGTGAAAAACTGTTTTTT.

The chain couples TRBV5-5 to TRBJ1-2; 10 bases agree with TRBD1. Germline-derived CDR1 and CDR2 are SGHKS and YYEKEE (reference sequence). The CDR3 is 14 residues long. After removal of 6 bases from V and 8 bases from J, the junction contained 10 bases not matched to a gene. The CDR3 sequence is CASTPDRGIGGYTF. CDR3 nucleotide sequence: TGTGCCAGCACGCCGGACAGGGGGATAGGAGGCTACACCTTC.

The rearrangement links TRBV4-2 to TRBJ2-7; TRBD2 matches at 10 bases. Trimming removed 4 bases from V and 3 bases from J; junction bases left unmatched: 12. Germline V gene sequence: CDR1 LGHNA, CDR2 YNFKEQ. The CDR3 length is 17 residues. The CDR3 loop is CASSRRRTSGDSYEQYF. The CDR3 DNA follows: TGTGCCAGCAGCCGCCGGAGGACTAGCGGAGACAGCTACGAGCAGTACTTC.

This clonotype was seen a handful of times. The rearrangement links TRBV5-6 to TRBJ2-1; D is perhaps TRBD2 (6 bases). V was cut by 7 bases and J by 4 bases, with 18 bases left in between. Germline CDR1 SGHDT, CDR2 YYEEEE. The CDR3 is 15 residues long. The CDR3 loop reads CASRPLTGEYNEQFF. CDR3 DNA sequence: TGTGCCAGCCGGCCCCTAACGGGGGAGTACAATGAGCAGTTCTTC.

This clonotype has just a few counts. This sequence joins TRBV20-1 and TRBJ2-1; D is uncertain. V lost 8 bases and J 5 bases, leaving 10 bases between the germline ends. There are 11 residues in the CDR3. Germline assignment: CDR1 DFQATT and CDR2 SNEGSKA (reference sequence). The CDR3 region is CSSPWNNEQFF. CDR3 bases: TGCAGTTCCCCCTGGAACAATGAGCAGTTCTTC.

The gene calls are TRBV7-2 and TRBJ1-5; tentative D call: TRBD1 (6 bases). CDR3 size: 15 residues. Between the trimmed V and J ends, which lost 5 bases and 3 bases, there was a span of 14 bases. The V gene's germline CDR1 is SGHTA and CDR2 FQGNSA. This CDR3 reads CASSLRGGVNQPQHF. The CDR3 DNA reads TGTGCCAGCAGCCTTCGAGGGGGGGTCAATCAGCCCCAGCATTTT.

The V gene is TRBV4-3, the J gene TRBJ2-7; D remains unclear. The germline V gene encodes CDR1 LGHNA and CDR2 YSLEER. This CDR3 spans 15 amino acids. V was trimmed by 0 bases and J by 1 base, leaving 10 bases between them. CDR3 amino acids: CASSQDRAGSYEQYF. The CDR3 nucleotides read TGCGCCAGCAGCCAAGATCGGGCTGGGTCCTACGAGCAGTACTTC.

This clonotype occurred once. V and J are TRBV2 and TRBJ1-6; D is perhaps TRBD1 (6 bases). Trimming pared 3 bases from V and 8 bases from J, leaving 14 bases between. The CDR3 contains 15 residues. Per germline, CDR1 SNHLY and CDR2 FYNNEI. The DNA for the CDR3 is TGTGCCAGCAGTGAGCGTCGTGGGGGCTATTCACCCCTCCACTTT. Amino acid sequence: CASSERRGGYSPLHF.